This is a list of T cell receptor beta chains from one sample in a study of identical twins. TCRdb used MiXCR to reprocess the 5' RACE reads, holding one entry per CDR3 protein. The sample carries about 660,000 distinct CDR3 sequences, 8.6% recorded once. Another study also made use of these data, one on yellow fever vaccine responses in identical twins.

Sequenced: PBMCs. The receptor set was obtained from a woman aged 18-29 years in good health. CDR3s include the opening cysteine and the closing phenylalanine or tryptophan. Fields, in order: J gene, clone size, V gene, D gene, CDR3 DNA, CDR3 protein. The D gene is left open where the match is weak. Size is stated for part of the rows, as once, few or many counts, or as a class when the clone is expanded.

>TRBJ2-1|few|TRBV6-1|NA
TGTGCCAGCAGTCGCGAGCGACCCTACAATGAGCAGTTCTTC
CASSRERPYNEQFF
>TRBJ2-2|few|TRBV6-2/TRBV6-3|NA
TGTGCCAGCAGTTACTTAATAGTGAGCGGGACAGATCGGACCGGGGAGCTGTTTTTT
CASSYLIVSGTDRTGELFF
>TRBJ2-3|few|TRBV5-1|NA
TGCGCCAGCAGCCCCCTCGTCGGGGGTAGCGGCACAGATACGCAGTATTTT
CASSPLVGGSGTDTQYF
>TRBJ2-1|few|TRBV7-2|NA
TGTGCCAGCAGCTTATTCTATTACAGCGACAATGAGCAGTTCTTC
CASSLFYYSDNEQFF
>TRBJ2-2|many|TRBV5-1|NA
TGCGCCATTTCGAATTTGAACACCGGGGAGCTGTTTTTT
CAISNLNTGELFF
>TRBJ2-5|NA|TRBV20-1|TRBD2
TGCAGTGCTTCAGGGAGGGATGGGGAGACCCAGTACTTC
CSASGRDGETQYF
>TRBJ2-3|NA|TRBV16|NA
TGTGCCAGCACTCCGGCAGGGAAATCCACAGATACGCAGTATTTT
CASTPAGKSTDTQYF
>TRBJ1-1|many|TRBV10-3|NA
TGTGCCATCAGTGAAACGACAGGTACGAACACTGAAGCTTTCTTT
CAISETTGTNTEAFF
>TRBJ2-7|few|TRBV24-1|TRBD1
TGTGCCACCAGTGAACATGACAGGGGGCCTCAATATTCTGAGCGGGTACACTACGAGCAGTACTTC
CATSEHDRGPQYSERVHYEQYF
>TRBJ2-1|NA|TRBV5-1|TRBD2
TGCGCCAGCAGCTCGGGACTAGCGGGAGGCCAGAGCTCCTACAATGAGCAGTTCTTC
CASSSGLAGGQSSYNEQFF
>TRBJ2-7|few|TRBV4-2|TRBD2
TGTGCCAGCAGCCAGGCTAGCGGAGAACACTACGAGCAGTACTTC
CASSQASGEHYEQYF
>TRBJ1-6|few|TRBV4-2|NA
TGTGCCAGCAGCCAAGAGCACAGTCTAGGTGCTTCACCCCTCCACTTT
CASSQEHSLGASPLHF
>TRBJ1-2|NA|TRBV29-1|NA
TGCAGCGTTGCCTCCGAATCTCAGTTAGGTGGCTACACCTTC
CSVASESQLGGYTF
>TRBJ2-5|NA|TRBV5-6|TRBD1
TGTGCCAGCAGCTTTTCGTTTGACAGGGAAGAGACCCAGTACTTC
CASSFSFDREETQYF
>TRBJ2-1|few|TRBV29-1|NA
TGCAGCGTTTACCGCAAAAACTCCTACAATGAGCAGTTCTTC
CSVYRKNSYNEQFF
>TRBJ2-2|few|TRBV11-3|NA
TGTGCCAGCAGCGGCGCACGGACCGGGGAGCTGTTTTTT
CASSGARTGELFF
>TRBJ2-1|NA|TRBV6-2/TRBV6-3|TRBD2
TGTGCCAGCAACATAGCGGGATTTAGCAATGAGCAGTTCTTC
CASNIAGFSNEQFF
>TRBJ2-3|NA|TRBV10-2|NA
TGCGCCAGCAGTGAGTCGTCTTCCCCAGCCTTTCTATATACGCAGTATTTT
CASSESSSPAFLYTQYF
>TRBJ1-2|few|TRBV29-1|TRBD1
TGCAGCGTTGAATACAGGGGGCAAGAGGACTATGGCTACACCTTC
CSVEYRGQEDYGYTF
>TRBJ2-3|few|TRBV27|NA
TGTGCCAGCACGGGTCATATCACAGATACGCAGTATTTT
CASTGHITDTQYF
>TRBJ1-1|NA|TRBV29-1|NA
TGCAGCGCGAAACAGAACACTGAAGCTTTCTTT
CSAKQNTEAFF
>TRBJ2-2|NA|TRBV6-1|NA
TGTGCCAGCAGCGGGATTCTCTTTTCGAACACCGGGGAGCTGTTTTTT
CASSGILFSNTGELFF
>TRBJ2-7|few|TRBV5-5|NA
TGTGCCAGCAGATTTGGAGGGGGTGAGCAGTACTTC
CASRFGGGEQYF
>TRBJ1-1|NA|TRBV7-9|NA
TGTGCCAGCAGCTTAGGGAACAAACAAACAGATGGGGCTTTCTTT
CASSLGNKQTDGAFF
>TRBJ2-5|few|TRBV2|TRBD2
TGTGCCAGCACGGGGCGGGGGGGCCGGACCCAGTACTTC
CASTGRGGRTQYF
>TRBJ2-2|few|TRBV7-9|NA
TGTGCCAGCCCGTTGACCTACCCGAACACCGGGGAGCTGTTTTTT
CASPLTYPNTGELFF
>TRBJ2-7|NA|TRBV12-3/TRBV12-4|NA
TGTGCCAGCAGTTTCCTCGGCGGCGGCGAGCAGTACTTC
CASSFLGGGEQYF
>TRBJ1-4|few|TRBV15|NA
TGTGCCACCAGCAGCCGGGACAACGAATTAAAACTGTTTTTT
CATSSRDNELKLFF
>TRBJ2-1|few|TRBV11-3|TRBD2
TGTGCCAGCAGCTTAGGAGGACTAGCTGTCTACAATGAGCAGTTCTTC
CASSLGGLAVYNEQFF
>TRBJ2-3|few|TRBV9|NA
TGTGCCAGCAGCGAAAAGAGAACAGATACGCAGTATTTT
CASSEKRTDTQYF
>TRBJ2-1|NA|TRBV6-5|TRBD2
TGTGCCAGCAGCCCGGGGAGGGGCTCCTACAATGAGCAGTTCTTC
CASSPGRGSYNEQFF
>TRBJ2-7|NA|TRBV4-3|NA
TGCGCCAGCAGCCAAGATCGTGCGGGGATCGGATACGAGCAGTACTTC
CASSQDRAGIGYEQYF
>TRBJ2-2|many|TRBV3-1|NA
TGTGCCAGCAGCCTTGCTACAGGAGAAGGCGGGGAGCTGTTTTTT
CASSLATGEGGELFF
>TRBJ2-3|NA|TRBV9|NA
TGTGCCAGCAGCGTAGCCAGGGCGGATACGCAGTATTTT
CASSVARADTQYF
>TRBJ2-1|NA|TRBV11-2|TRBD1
TGTGCCAGCAGCCCGGGACAGCTAAACAATGAGCAGTTCTTC
CASSPGQLNNEQFF
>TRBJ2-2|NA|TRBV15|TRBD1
TGTGCCACCAGCAGGGGACAGCCGAACACCGGGGAGCTGTTTTTT
CATSRGQPNTGELFF
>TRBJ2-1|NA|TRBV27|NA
TGTGCCAGCAGTCCCCGGACAGGAGGGAGCTCCTACAATGAGCAGTTCTTC
CASSPRTGGSSYNEQFF
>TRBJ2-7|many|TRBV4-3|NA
TGCGCCAGCAGCCATGACAGAACCTACGAGCAGTACTTC
CASSHDRTYEQYF
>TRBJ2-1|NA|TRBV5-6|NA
TGTGCCAGCACCCTCTGGCACAGGGTATACAATGAGCAGTTCTTC
CASTLWHRVYNEQFF
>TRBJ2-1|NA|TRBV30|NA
TGTGCCTGGGAGACAGCTGCCGCCTACAATGAGCAGTTCTTC
CAWETAAAYNEQFF
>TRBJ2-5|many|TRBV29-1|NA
TGCAGCGTTGAAGAGGCAGGGCCTTTCAGGGAGACCCAGTACTTC
CSVEEAGPFRETQYF
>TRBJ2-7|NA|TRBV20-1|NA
TGCAGTGCTAGAGCGCAGGTGGGGTCCTACGAGCAGTACTTC
CSARAQVGSYEQYF
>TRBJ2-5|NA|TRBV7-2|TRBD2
TGTGCCAGCAGCGGACTAGCGGGAGCCCAAGAGACCCAGTACTTC
CASSGLAGAQETQYF
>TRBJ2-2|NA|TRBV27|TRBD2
TGTGCCAGCAGAAATTATAGCGGGGCGTACCCCGGGGAGCTGTTTTTT
CASRNYSGAYPGELFF
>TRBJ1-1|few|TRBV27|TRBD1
TGTGCCAGCAGTTTATGGGACAGTAACACTGAAGCTTTCTTT
CASSLWDSNTEAFF
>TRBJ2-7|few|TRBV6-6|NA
TGTGCCAGCAGTTCCCCCCCCCTTTACGAGCAGTACTTC
CASSSPPLYEQYF
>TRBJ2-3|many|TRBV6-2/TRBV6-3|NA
TGTGCCAGCAGTTACTCGATGGTCGCTCTGGGATCAGATACGCAGTATTTT
CASSYSMVALGSDTQYF
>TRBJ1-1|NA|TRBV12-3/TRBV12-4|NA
TGTGCCAGCAGTTTAGCAGGCGCAGGTGGGTCTGAAGCTTTCTTT
CASSLAGAGGSEAFF
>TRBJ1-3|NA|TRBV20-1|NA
TGCAGTGCTAGACCCGACAGCCCCTCTGGAAACACCATATATTTT
CSARPDSPSGNTIYF
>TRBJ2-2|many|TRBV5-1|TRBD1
TGCGCCAGCAGCTTACAGGGGGCAGCCGGGGAGCTGTTTTTT
CASSLQGAAGELFF
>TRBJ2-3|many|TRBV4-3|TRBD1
TGCGCCAGCAGCCAAGCGGCGGGACAGGGACTTTCAGATACGCAGTATTTT
CASSQAAGQGLSDTQYF
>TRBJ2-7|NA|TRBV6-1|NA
TGTGCCAGCGAGCACCTAGGGGGCTACGAGCAGTACTTC
CASEHLGGYEQYF
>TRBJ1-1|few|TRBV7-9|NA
TGTGCCAGCAGTTCTAGGAAAGGGGGGCCCACTGAAGCTTTCTTT
CASSSRKGGPTEAFF
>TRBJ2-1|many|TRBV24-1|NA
TGTGCCACCAGTGAACCGGACCAGAGCTCCTACAATGAGCAGTTCTTC
CATSEPDQSSYNEQFF